Below, 23 T cell receptor beta chains from the same sample are listed, as sequenced in a study of blood T cell repertoires in COVID-19. The assay was immunoSEQ multiplex PCR, and TCRdb's table has in-frame clones only and misses some. The profile shows some 240,000 clones, 88% of them singletons. Sequenced material: peripheral blood. The receptors originated from a woman in her 70s with COVID-19, enrolled during active disease.

The chain is built from TRBV29-1 and TRBJ2-6; 12 bases align to TRBD1. V trimming: 5 bases; J trimming: 2 bases; junction bases outside the gene matches: 7. The CDR3 runs 17 residues. CDR1 and CDR2 from the germline V gene are SQVTM and ANQGSEA. Here the CDR3 reads CSVTPGTGGAGANVLTF. DNA of the CDR3: TGCAGCGTTACACCCGGGACAGGGGGCGCTGGGGCCAACGTCCTGACTTTC.

This clone was counted a few times. The chain recombines TRBV6-6 with TRBJ2-7; 12 positions agree with TRBD2. The V segment lost 2 bases and the J segment 3 bases; nucleotides outside the gene matches: 2. This CDR3 spans 15 amino acids. Germline loops: CDR1 MNHNY, CDR2 SVGAGI (reference sequence). CDR3 residues: CASSYPTSGSYEQYF. CDR3 DNA sequence: TGTGCCAGCAGTTACCCGACTAGCGGGAGCTACGAGCAGTACTTC.

V and J are TRBV10-3 and TRBJ1-1, with TRBD1 identical over 8 bases. The CDR3 covers 14 residues. V was clipped by 9 bases and J by 2 bases; unmatched bases: 8. Germline CDR1 is ENHRY and CDR2 is SYGVKD. CDR3 in amino acids: CAISIQGGNTEAFF. The DNA for the CDR3 is TGTGCCATTTCGATACAGGGGGGTAACACTGAAGCTTTCTTT.

The V and J genes are TRBV7-8 and TRBJ2-3; D gene uncertain. The CDR3 is made up of 16 amino acids. Per germline, CDR1 SGHVS and CDR2 FQNEAQ. V was pared by 2 bases and J by 1 base, with 13 bases between. The CDR3 nucleotides are TGTGCCAGCAGCTTATATGGAGCGTCTGGCACAGATACGCAGTATTTT. Encoded protein: CASSLYGASGTDTQYF.

This clone was detected only once. The chain combines TRBV18 with TRBJ1-5; 9 bases are shared with TRBD1. The CDR3 consists of 16 residues. CDR1 is KGHSH and CDR2 is LQKENI in the germline V gene. V was pared by 3 bases and J by 2 bases, with 5 bases of the junction left unmatched. DNA of the CDR3: TGTGCCAGCTCACCGAAGGACAGGGGTGGCAATCAGCCCCAGCATTTT. This gives the protein CASSPKDRGGNQPQHF.

The rearrangement links TRBV30 to TRBJ1-1; D is uncertain. The CDR3 length is 13 residues. The V gene's germline CDR1 is GTSNPN and CDR2 SVGIG (reference sequence). The ends were cut back, 3 bases at V and 1 base at J, with 9 bases in the middle. The CDR3 sequence is CAWREEANTEAFF. The CDR3 nucleotides read TGTGCCTGGAGGGAGGAAGCGAACACTGAAGCTTTCTTT.

V gene TRBV7-3 combines with J gene TRBJ1-3, with D tentatively TRBD1 (6 bases). Trimming took 4 bases from V and 15 from J, leaving 31 bases between them. The CDR3 runs 17 residues. Germline CDR1 is SGHTA and CDR2 is FQGTGA. DNA for the CDR3: TGTGCCAGCAGCTCCAATCGAACCGGGACAAAGGAAACACGATCATATTTT. It encodes CASSSNRTGTKETRSYF.

The chain couples TRBV6-5 to TRBJ1-1; D perhaps matches TRBD1 (6 bases). Trimming took off 7 bases at V and 2 bases at J, with 14 bases between the two ends. CDR1 MNHEY and CDR2 SVGAGI come from the germline V gene. CDR3 length: 14 amino acids. The CDR3 spells CASTVGRGNTEAFF. The CDR3, as DNA: TGTGCCAGCACAGTAGGCAGGGGAAACACTGAAGCTTTCTTT.

The chain carries TRBV10-3 and TRBJ1-1; D unresolved. This CDR3 is built from 13 residues. V gave up 1 base and J gave up 1 base, with 4 bases separating them. Germline-derived CDR1 and CDR2 are ENHRY and SYGVKD. In DNA form, the CDR3 reads TGTGCCATCAGTGAGTACGGGAACACTGAAGCTTTCTTT. The encoded protein is CAISEYGNTEAFF.

V is TRBV6-5 and J is TRBJ2-2; the match to TRBD1 covers 8 bases. Germline V gene lookup returns CDR1 MNHEY and CDR2 SVGAGI. This CDR3 spans 12 amino acids. V was pared by 5 bases and J by 16 bases, with 9 bases of the junction left unmatched. The CDR3 here is CASSRTGSNTFF. In nucleotides, the CDR3 is TGTGCCAGCAGTCGGACAGGGTCGAATACGTTTTTT.

The chain carries TRBV11-3 and TRBJ2-5, with 9 positions matching TRBD1. The CDR3 contains 15 residues. The germline V gene encodes CDR1 SGHNT and CDR2 YENEEA. V lost 5 bases to trimming and J lost 5 bases; unmatched junction nucleotides: 9. CDR3 DNA sequence: TGTGCCAGCAGCCCCCGGACAGGGGAGATGGAGACCCAGTACTTC. Translating it yields CASSPRTGEMETQYF.

This rearrangement joins TRBV5-1 to TRBJ1-5; D not resolved. The CDR3 spans 15 residues. V gave up 4 bases and J gave up 4 bases, with 15 bases separating them. Per germline, CDR1 SGHRS and CDR2 YFSETQ. The CDR3 sequence: CASSPAGIVNQPQHF. In DNA form, the CDR3 reads TGCGCCAGCAGCCCTGCCGGGATCGTGAATCAGCCCCAGCATTTT.

The chain links TRBV28 to TRBJ1-2; D may be TRBD1 (6 bases). Germline V gene sequence: CDR1 MDHEN, CDR2 SYDVKM. V was pared by 5 bases and J by 4 bases, with 17 bases between. CDR3 size: 15 residues. The chain's CDR3 is CASSPSGGGSYGYTF. The CDR3 DNA is TGTGCCAGCAGTCCCTCGGGGGGCGGCAGCTATGGCTACACCTTC.

The chain recombines TRBV21-1 with TRBJ2-7; TRBD2, the table's D call, was not compared with the DNA. TRBV21-1 is tagged as a pseudogene. CDR3 length equals 16 residues. The CDR3 is CASSNCGEVCRYEQYF. The CDR3 DNA is TGTGCCAGCAGCAATTGCGGGGAGGTGTGCCGTTACGAGCAGTACTTC.

The V and J genes are TRBV27 and TRBJ2-5; TRBD2 aligns across 7 bases. The CDR3 has 15 amino acids. With 3 bases clipped from V and 1 base from J, the junction kept 5 bases outside the gene matches. CDR1 and CDR2 (germline): MNHEY, SMNVEV (reference sequence). The chain's CDR3 is CASSFQAGTQETQYF. The CDR3 DNA reads as TGTGCCAGCAGTTTTCAAGCGGGGACCCAAGAGACCCAGTACTTC.

The chain uses TRBV4-1 and TRBJ2-3; 11 nucleotides agree with TRBD2. The CDR3 has 17 amino acids. Germline loops: CDR1 MGHRA, CDR2 YSYEKL. V trimming: 5 bases; J trimming: 2 bases; junction bases outside the gene matches: 9. CDR3 loop: CASSRSGTSGFTDTQYF. The DNA for the CDR3 is TGCGCCAGCAGCAGATCCGGGACTAGCGGTTTCACAGATACGCAGTATTTT.

This rearrangement joins TRBV5-6 to TRBJ2-1; D perhaps matches TRBD1 (5 bases). Trimming pared 0 bases from V and 5 bases from J, leaving 12 bases between. The germline gives CDR1 SGHDT, CDR2 YYEEEE. The CDR3 contains 15 residues. The CDR3 DNA reads TGTGCCAGCAGCTTGGCAGGCAGGGCCAACAATGAGCAGTTCTTC. Translation: CASSLAGRANNEQFF. The variable domain in full, completed from reference TRBV5-6 and TRBJ2-1, reads DAGVTQSPTHLIKTRGQQVTLRCSPKSGHDTVSWYQQALGQGPQFIFQYYEEEERQRGNFPDRFSGHQFPNYSSELNVNALLLGDSALYLCASSLAGRANNEQFFGPGTRLTVL.

CDR3 nucleotide sequence: TGTGCCACCCAAAATACGCAGTATTTT. It translates to CATQNTQYF. V is TRBV11-3 and J is TRBJ2-3; no reliable D call. Trimming removed 10 bases from V and 7 bases from J, with 6 bases in between. Germline V gene data show CDR1 as SGHNT and CDR2 as YENEEA. The CDR3 is 9 amino acids.

This clone has only a few counts. The chain uses TRBV30 and TRBJ1-2, with 9 positions matching TRBD1. V lost 4 bases, J lost 3 bases, and 3 bases stayed unmatched. Germline lookup yields CDR1 GTSNPN and CDR2 SVGIG (reference sequence). The CDR3 covers 13 residues. CDR3 sequence reads: CAWNRDRDYGYTF. The CDR3 DNA reads as TGTGCCTGGAACCGGGACAGGGACTATGGCTACACCTTC.

The rearrangement joins TRBV7-9 to TRBJ1-5; D call uncertain. Germline CDR1 reads SEHNR; CDR2 reads FQNEAQ (reference sequence). The CDR3 is 15 residues long. Trimming removed 3 bases at V and 2 bases at J, with 11 bases between. The chain's CDR3 is CASSFSGSGNQPQHF. In DNA, the CDR3 is TGTGCCAGCAGCTTTTCAGGATCTGGCAATCAGCCCCAGCATTTT.

The chain carries TRBV19 and TRBJ1-5, with 7 bases identical to TRBD1. Germline CDR1 is LNHDA and CDR2 is SQIVND (reference sequence). This CDR3 comprises 15 residues. Trimming at V came to 9 bases and at J to 3 bases, leaving 11 bases not matched to a gene. CDR3 coding DNA: TGTGCCAGCGGACAAATCGACAGGGACAATCAGCCCCAGCATTTT. Translated, it gives CASGQIDRDNQPQHF.

This rearrangement joins TRBV18 to TRBJ2-6; a possible D gene is TRBD2 (5 bases). Germline V lookup: CDR1 KGHSH, CDR2 LQKENI. V was trimmed by 6 bases and J by 0 bases, leaving 6 bases between them. This CDR3 is 14 amino acids long. Here the CDR3 reads CASSRGSGANVLTF. The CDR3 region has the DNA TGTGCCAGCTCTCGGGGCTCTGGGGCCAACGTCCTGACTTTC.

This clone was counted once. The chain recombines TRBV2 with TRBJ2-7, with TRBD1 as a possible D gene (6 bases). CDR1 SNHLY and CDR2 FYNNEI come from the germline V gene. The CDR3 sequence is 12 residues long. V lost 4 bases and J 3 bases, leaving 7 bases between the germline ends. The CDR3 loop is CASSGRGYEQYF. The CDR3 nucleotides read TGTGCCAGCAGTGGCAGGGGCTACGAGCAGTACTTC.